This passage covers 11 T cell receptor beta chains from one sample sequenced in a study of Graves' ophthalmopathy and Graves' hyperthyroidism. The authors amplified TCR beta CDR3 regions from RNA transcripts. RT-PCR in the first round used HTBI primers; a second-round multiplex PCR followed. Using its own MiXCR run on the multiplex PCR reads, TCRdb lists one record per CDR3 protein. The table has over 650,000 distinct CDR3 sequences, about 40% seen once. Sequencing was carried out using peripheral blood. These receptors were collected from an adult man with Graves' ophthalmopathy.

This chain uses TRBV12-5 with TRBJ1-3, with D possibly being TRBD1 (5 bases). This CDR3 has 15 residues. V was trimmed by 0 bases and J by 10 bases, leaving 16 bases between them. CDR1 is LGHNT, CDR2 FRNRAP, per germline. Here the CDR3 reads CASGLVGHLEGTIYF. CDR3 nucleotides: TGTGCTAGTGGTTTGGTAGGACACTTGGAGGGGACCATATATTTT.

V usage is TRBV7-9 and J usage is TRBJ1-3, with 7 bases lining up with TRBD1. With V trimmed by 5 bases and J by 8 bases, 12 bases remained unmatched. The CDR3 loop spans 15 amino acids. Germline assignment: CDR1 SEHNR and CDR2 FQNEAQ (reference sequence). CDR3 amino acids: CASSRLTGMSDTIYF. CDR3 bases: TGTGCCAGCAGCCGCCTGACAGGGATGAGTGACACCATATATTTT. Together with reference TRBV7-9 and TRBJ1-3, the CDR3 gives the full variable domain: DTGVSQNPRHKITKRGQNVTFRCDPISEHNRLYWYRQTLGQGPEFLTYFQNEAQLEKSRLLSDRFSAERPKGSFSTLEIQRTEQGDSAMYLCASSRLTGMSDTIYFGEGSWLTVV.

The rearrangement joins TRBV11-1 to TRBJ1-1; D might be TRBD1 (5 bases). The germline V gene encodes CDR1 SGHAT and CDR2 FQDESV (reference sequence). This CDR3 is 14 amino acids long. V dropped 6 bases and J dropped 1 base, with 12 bases sitting between them. The DNA of the CDR3 is TGTGCCAGCAGTCCTTGGGGCGGGAACACTGAAGCTTTCTTT. It yields the protein CASSPWGGNTEAFF.

This clonotype was observed a few times. The rearrangement joins TRBV10-1 to TRBJ1-6; 7 nucleotides line up with TRBD1. CDR1 and CDR2 (germline): WNHNN, SYGVQD (reference sequence). The trim removed 5 bases at V and 9 bases at J, leaving 4 bases unmatched. This CDR3 comprises 13 residues. In nucleotides, the CDR3 is TGCGCCAGCAGTTCATCAGGGGGTTCACCCCTCCACTTT. This gives the protein CASSSSGGSPLHF.

This clonotype came up a few times. The V and J genes are TRBV20-1 and TRBJ1-2; 8 nucleotides line up with TRBD1. The CDR3 is 13 amino acids. J was trimmed by 3 bases and V by 3 bases; bases with no gene match: 3. CDR1 and CDR2 from the germline V gene are DFQATT and SNEGSKA (reference sequence). Written as DNA, the CDR3 is TGCAGTGCTAGTAACAGGGGGGACTATGGCTACACCTTC. This codes for CSASNRGDYGYTF.

This clonotype was found many times. The J gene is TRBJ1-4, the V gene TRBV11-3; 9 nucleotides match TRBD1. Trimming at V came to 7 bases and at J to 5 bases, leaving 5 bases not matched to a gene. CDR1 and CDR2 from the germline V gene are SGHNT and YENEEA. This CDR3 comprises 14 residues. The CDR3 DNA sequence: TGTGCCAGCACCCCCGGGACAGGGAATGAAAAACTGTTTTTT. Its translation: CASTPGTGNEKLFF.

V is TRBV7-2 and J is TRBJ1-2; D unresolved. Germline CDR1 is SGHTA and CDR2 is FQGNSA. The CDR3 length is 16 residues. The V end lost 1 base, the J end lost 2 bases, and 14 bases lay between the germline ends. DNA of the CDR3: TGTGCCAGCAGCTTAGGGCCGGGTGGAAAGAACTATGGCTACACCTTC. It yields the protein CASSLGPGGKNYGYTF.

Comment on this clonotype: This may be a read error, as it is one base from a much larger clone. V usage is TRBV10-3 and J usage is TRBJ1-2, with 9 nucleotides matching TRBD1. Germline V gene lookup returns CDR1 ENHRY and CDR2 SYGVKD. This CDR3 has 14 residues. Here the CDR3 reads CAISEQGAIDGYAF. CDR3 coding DNA: TGTGCCATCAGTGAACAGGGGGCGATTGATGGCTACGCCTTC.

The chain combines TRBV20-1 with TRBJ2-7; a weak D match, TRBD2 (6 bases). CDR1 DFQATT and CDR2 SNEGSKA come from the germline V gene (reference sequence). The CDR3 is 11 residues long. V lost 3 bases, J lost 6 bases, and 9 bases lay in between. CDR3 DNA sequence: TGCAGTGCTAGCGGGAGTCGCGAGCAGTACTTC. It is translated as CSASGSREQYF.

In its sample, this clonotype was seen many times. The chain couples TRBV24-1 to TRBJ1-5; 8 positions agree with TRBD1. The CDR3 spans 15 residues. After removal of 4 bases from V and 7 bases from J, the junction contained 8 bases not matched to a gene. The germline V gene encodes CDR1 KGHDR and CDR2 SFDVKD. The CDR3 spells CATSDSTGVEQPQHF. DNA of the CDR3: TGTGCCACCAGTGACTCGACAGGGGTGGAACAGCCCCAGCATTTT.

This clonotype was picked up many times. This sequence joins TRBV29-1 and TRBJ2-7; D remains unclear. From germline, CDR1 is SQVTM and CDR2 ANQGSEA. This CDR3 has 12 residues. V was clipped by 5 bases and J by 2 bases, with 10 bases between them. The chain's CDR3 is CSVYFSAYEQYF. CDR3 in DNA: TGCAGCGTTTATTTTTCGGCCTACGAGCAGTACTTC.